These 29 T cell receptor beta chains share one sample of origin, sequenced in a study of tissue T cells after allogeneic stem cell transplantation (dated by TCRdb to 2022 to 2024). In light of the paper, this sample's time point label describes: recipient (host-origin) PBMCs collected before allo-HCT. The library relied on the immunoSEQ multiplex PCR assay. TCRdb stores this immuneACCESS table with in-frame sequences only. Part of the clones is absent; in the studies checked, under half of the shortfall reflects unresolved V genes, and no reason is known for the rest. The sample table shows about 28,000 clones, and 65% to 90% are seen once. The ten largest make up more than 3% of the sample. The sequencing used blood, collected before transplantation. These receptors originate from a woman aged 18-49 years who later had graft-versus-host disease after an allogeneic stem cell transplant.

The chain uses TRBV30 and TRBJ1-5; D not resolved. This CDR3 is 15 amino acids long. Germline CDR1 and CDR2: GTSNPN and SVGIG (reference sequence). Deletions cut 5 bases from V and 0 bases from J, with 14 bases between. CDR3 coding DNA: TGTGCCTGGGCAGCAGGTATCAATAGCAATCAGCCCCAGCATTTT. The encoded protein is CAWAAGINSNQPQHF.

The chain is built from TRBV5-1 and TRBJ2-1; D is possibly TRBD1 (6 bases). V gave up 2 bases and J gave up 6 bases, with 12 bases separating them. Germline assignment: CDR1 SGHRS and CDR2 YFSETQ. The CDR3 consists of 14 residues. The CDR3, as DNA: TGCGCCAGCAGCTTATACAGGGATGCCAATGAGCAGTTCTTC. It encodes CASSLYRDANEQFF. Supplemented by reference TRBV5-1 and TRBJ2-1, the full variable domain reads KAGVTQTPRYLIKTRGQQVTLSCSPISGHRSVSWYQQTPGQGLQFLFEYFSETQRNKGNFPGRFSGRQFSNSRSEMNVSTLELGDSALYLCASSLYRDANEQFFGPGTRLTVL.

The chain joins TRBV27 to TRBJ1-1; tentatively, D is TRBD1 (6 bases). Between the trimmed V and J ends, which lost 6 bases and 3 bases, there was a span of 11 bases. The germline V gene has CDR1 MNHEY and CDR2 SMNVEV (reference sequence). The CDR3 is 13 amino acids. The CDR3 reads CASRDTGYTEAFF. DNA of the CDR3: TGTGCCAGCAGGGATACAGGGTACACTGAAGCTTTCTTT.

The CDR3 DNA reads as TGTGCTAGTGGTCTACAGGGGGAAATCTATGGCTACACCTTC. As protein: CASGLQGEIYGYTF. This rearrangement joins TRBV12-5 to TRBJ1-2, with 8 bases aligning to TRBD1. Germline trimming cut 5 bases from V and 4 bases from J; bases unmatched to any gene: 6. This CDR3 spans 14 amino acids. Germline V gene lookup returns CDR1 LGHNT and CDR2 FRNRAP.

The J gene is TRBJ1-4, the V gene TRBV5-4; D call uncertain. CDR3 length: 16 residues. Germline-derived CDR1 and CDR2 are SGHNT and YYREEE (reference sequence). The ends were cut back, 4 bases at V and 0 bases at J, with 13 bases in the middle. For the CDR3, the DNA is TGTGCCAGCAGCGAAAGGGCCGCGGCAACTAATGAAAAACTGTTTTTT. Translation: CASSERAAATNEKLFF. Full variable domain (rest looked up from reference TRBV5-4 and TRBJ1-4): ETGVTQSPTHLIKTRGQQVTLRCSSQSGHNTVSWYQQALGQGPQFIFQYYREEENGRGNFPPRFSGLQFPNYSSELNVNALELDDSALYLCASSERAAATNEKLFFGSGTQLSVL.

J is TRBJ1-1 and V is TRBV4-1; tentative D call: TRBD1 (6 bases). The V gene's germline CDR1 is MGHRA and CDR2 YSYEKL. V was pared by 0 bases and J by 2 bases, with 7 bases between. The CDR3 has 14 amino acids. CDR3 loop: CASSQEDRNTEAFF. CDR3 coding DNA: TGCGCCAGCAGCCAAGAGGACAGAAACACTGAAGCTTTCTTT.

This chain connects TRBV19 to TRBJ1-5, with D perhaps matching TRBD1 (5 bases). The CDR3 is 15 residues long. Germline CDR1 reads LNHDA; CDR2 reads SQIVND (reference sequence). V lost 3 bases and J 0 bases, leaving 9 bases between the germline ends. CDR3 loop: CASSILDSSNQPQHF. The CDR3 bases are TGTGCCAGTAGTATTCTAGACAGTAGCAATCAGCCCCAGCATTTT.

This chain joins TRBV9 and TRBJ1-3; D might be TRBD1 (5 bases). The CDR3 consists of 14 residues. Germline-derived CDR1 and CDR2 are SGDLS and YYNGEE. The V gene lost 3 bases and the J gene lost 3 bases, with 10 bases spanning the gap. Here the CDR3 DNA reads TGTGCCAGCAGCGCCCGGGACCGTGGAAACACCATATATTTT. It is translated as CASSARDRGNTIYF.

The gene calls are TRBV7-9 and TRBJ2-7, with D perhaps TRBD1 (6 bases). CDR1 SEHNR and CDR2 FQNEAQ come from the germline V gene (reference sequence). This CDR3 has 15 amino acids. Between the trimmed V and J ends, which lost 5 bases and 6 bases, there was a span of 20 bases. CDR3 coding DNA: TGTGCCAGCAGCCTATGGACAGCGTATCCTTGCGAGCAGTACTTC. This translates into CASSLWTAYPCEQYF.

This sequence joins TRBV20-1 and TRBJ1-2, with 8 bases identical to TRBD1. Per germline, CDR1 DFQATT and CDR2 SNEGSKA (reference sequence). This CDR3 region has 13 residues. Trimming at V came to 3 bases and at J to 8 bases, leaving 8 bases not matched to a gene. CDR3 amino acids: CSASGQGTGGYTF. DNA of the CDR3: TGCAGTGCTAGTGGCCAGGGGACAGGAGGCTACACCTTC.

V gene TRBV11-2 combines with J gene TRBJ2-1; D not resolved. CDR1 and CDR2 from the germline V gene are SGHAT and FQNNGV. Deletions cut 0 bases from V and 6 bases from J, with 3 bases between. The CDR3 loop spans 12 amino acids. In nucleotides, the CDR3 is TGTGCCAGCAGCTTAGAGGTCAATGAGCAGTTCTTC. Protein sequence: CASSLEVNEQFF.

V is TRBV30 and J is TRBJ2-5; no firm D call. V lost 0 bases, J lost 2 bases, and 7 bases lay in between. This CDR3 has 13 amino acids. CDR1 and CDR2 (germline): GTSNPN, SVGIG (reference sequence). CDR3 region: CAWSVISQETQYF. The CDR3 region has the DNA TGTGCCTGGAGTGTAATATCACAAGAGACCCAGTACTTC.

This clone was counted a single time. This chain joins TRBV5-6 and TRBJ2-7; D may be TRBD2 (6 bases). Germline V gene sequence: CDR1 SGHDT, CDR2 YYEEEE. V was cut by 1 base and J by 1 base, with 15 bases left in between. The CDR3 contains 16 residues. CDR3: CASSLLEGGSSYEQYF. The CDR3 DNA sequence: TGTGCCAGCAGCTTGTTGGAGGGAGGATCTTCCTACGAGCAGTACTTC.

The V call is TRBV6-5, the J call TRBJ1-1, with TRBD1 identical over 7 bases. CDR3 length: 15 residues. From germline, CDR1 is MNHEY and CDR2 SVGAGI. Trimming removed 1 base from V and 1 base from J; junction bases left unmatched: 3. Here the CDR3 reads CASSYYRGKNTEAFF. The CDR3 bases are TGTGCCAGCAGTTACTACAGGGGCAAGAACACTGAAGCTTTCTTT.

The chain combines TRBV5-1 with TRBJ2-6; D gene unclear. CDR3 length equals 21 residues. V lost 4 bases, J lost 0 bases, and 26 bases lay in between. Germline-derived CDR1 and CDR2 are SGHRS and YFSETQ. CDR3 region: CASSPLFGRTHQNSGANVLTF. Here the CDR3 DNA reads TGCGCCAGCAGCCCACTATTCGGACGGACCCACCAAAACTCTGGGGCCAACGTCCTGACTTTC.

The rearrangement uses TRBV5-1 and TRBJ2-7; D is undetermined. V was pared by 4 bases and J by 5 bases, with 13 bases between. From germline, CDR1 is SGHRS and CDR2 YFSETQ. The CDR3 has 13 residues. The CDR3 region is CASSEPSTNEQYF. Written as DNA, the CDR3 is TGCGCCAGCAGCGAGCCCTCCACGAACGAGCAGTACTTC.

This chain connects TRBV29-1 to TRBJ1-2; TRBD1 might be the D (6 bases). Germline assignment: CDR1 SQVTM and CDR2 ANQGSEA. The germline V and J ends were trimmed by 7 bases and 8 bases, with 17 bases remaining between them. This CDR3 has 12 amino acids. The CDR3 protein is CSATDRLGGYTF. In nucleotides, the CDR3 is TGCAGCGCTACCGACAGGTTGGGAGGCTACACCTTC.

The rearrangement links TRBV28 to TRBJ2-7; D is unresolved. Germline V gene data show CDR1 as MDHEN and CDR2 as SYDVKM. The CDR3 has 12 amino acids. V was clipped by 5 bases and J by 7 bases, with 12 bases between them. The CDR3 DNA sequence: TGTGCCAGCAGTCTTTACGCCCGGGAGCAGTACTTC. Translation: CASSLYAREQYF.

This clone has a handful of counts. V and J are TRBV27 and TRBJ2-1, with D unclear. V gave up 5 bases and J gave up 0 bases, with 5 bases separating them. CDR3 length equals 13 residues. Germline V gives CDR1 MNHEY, CDR2 SMNVEV (reference sequence). CDR3 region: CASSARSYNEQFF. CDR3 nucleotides: TGTGCCAGCAGTGCACGCTCCTACAATGAGCAGTTCTTC.

The chain has TRBV7-3 and TRBJ2-2; D may be TRBD1 (6 bases). The CDR3 covers 16 residues. Germline CDR1 and CDR2: SGHTA and FQGTGA. Trimming shortened V by 1 base and J by 1 base, and 10 bases separated the two germline ends. CDR3 DNA sequence: TGTGCCAGCAGCTTAATCGGGACAAGGAACACCGGGGAGCTGTTTTTT. Encoded protein: CASSLIGTRNTGELFF.

This chain links TRBV27 with TRBJ2-1; 11 nucleotides line up with TRBD2. CDR1 and CDR2 (germline): MNHEY, SMNVEV (reference sequence). The CDR3 consists of 16 residues. V shed 0 bases, J shed 7 bases, and the junction held 5 bases outside the gene matches. CDR3 sequence reads: CASSLSVSGRVNEQFF. DNA for the CDR3: TGTGCCAGCAGTTTATCGGTTAGCGGGAGGGTGAATGAGCAGTTCTTC.

Only a few counts were recorded for this clone. The J gene is TRBJ1-1, the V gene TRBV6-6; D is uncertain. V gave up 0 bases and J gave up 7 bases, with 15 bases separating them. Germline-derived CDR1 and CDR2 are MNHNY and SVGAGI (reference sequence). The CDR3 is 15 residues long. CDR3 nucleotides: TGTGCCAGCAGTTACTCGGCACCTAGGGATGGTGAAGCTTTCTTT. This sequence encodes CASSYSAPRDGEAFF.

The chain uses TRBV18 and TRBJ1-1; D is uncertain. V lost 6 bases to trimming and J lost 0 bases, with 11 bases between them. This CDR3 spans 14 amino acids. Germline-derived CDR1 and CDR2 are KGHSH and LQKENI. The CDR3 here is CASSQGGMNTEAFF. As DNA, the CDR3 is TGTGCCAGCTCGCAAGGAGGTATGAACACTGAAGCTTTCTTT.

This chain connects TRBV30 to TRBJ1-2; no definite D call. Deletions cut 0 bases from V and 7 bases from J, with 6 bases between. The germline V gene has CDR1 GTSNPN and CDR2 SVGIG (reference sequence). The CDR3 is 11 residues long. CDR3 nucleotide sequence: TGTGCCTGGAGTGTGAGTAGTGGCTACACCTTC. Protein: CAWSVSSGYTF.

The rearrangement uses TRBV2 and TRBJ1-2, with D possibly matching TRBD1 (6 bases). The CDR3 consists of 13 residues. Germline CDR1 and CDR2: SNHLY and FYNNEI. The V gene lost 8 bases and the J gene lost 10 bases, with 20 bases spanning the gap. CDR3 region: CASCVVGGGAYTF. The CDR3 DNA sequence: TGTGCCAGCTGTGTGGTGGGGGGCGGGGCCTACACCTTC.

This clone was counted only a few times. This chain uses TRBV18 with TRBJ1-2; D is possibly TRBD1 (5 bases). Trimming stripped 5 bases from V and 5 bases from J, with 12 bases between. The CDR3 sequence is 13 residues long. CDR1 is KGHSH, CDR2 LQKENI, per germline. CDR3 sequence: CASSETEGYGYTF. The CDR3 DNA sequence: TGTGCCAGCTCAGAGACAGAGGGGTATGGCTACACCTTC.

This clone was seen a few times. The chain recombines TRBV9 with TRBJ2-1; D is perhaps TRBD1 or TRBD2 (5 bases each). The V gene's germline CDR1 is SGDLS and CDR2 YYNGEE. V lost 4 bases and J 8 bases, leaving 16 bases between the germline ends. The CDR3 length is 14 residues. The CDR3 reads CASSPPQGVDEQFF. Written as DNA, the CDR3 is TGTGCCAGCAGCCCTCCTCAGGGAGTCGATGAGCAGTTCTTC.

This rearrangement joins TRBV5-4 to TRBJ2-7; 13 nucleotides align to TRBD2. Unmatched junction bases numbered 12, after V lost 0 bases and J lost 3 bases. The CDR3 covers 19 residues. Germline CDR1 reads SGHNT; CDR2 reads YYREEE (reference sequence). The CDR3 loop reads CASSLAFQTSGRTLYEQYF. The CDR3 coding sequence is TGTGCCAGCAGCTTGGCATTTCAGACTAGCGGGAGGACTCTCTACGAGCAGTACTTC.

This clone was observed a few times. Here the CDR3 DNA reads TGTGCCAGCAGCATTCAGGGTCACTCTGGGGCCAACGTCCTGACTTTC. Protein product: CASSIQGHSGANVLTF. The chain carries TRBV7-2 and TRBJ2-6; D possibly corresponds to TRBD1 (5 bases). Germline CDR1 and CDR2: SGHTA and FQGNSA. V was pared by 5 bases and J by 0 bases, with 11 bases between. The CDR3 has 16 amino acids.